This T cell receptor beta chain was captured in a study of blood T cell repertoires in COVID-19. Study background: Specimens from acute and convalescent COVID-19 originated in the United States, Italy and Spain.

Study processing details: Cell counts per sample came from amplifying reference gene primers. Here immunoSEQ multiplex PCR was the method, and the copy in TCRdb shows in-frame clones only, minus some. V and J calls plus clone size are reproduced from that table; the DNA served to infer D and trimming. This sample has 100,000 to 110,000 clones, with roughly 92% found just once. The ends were cut back, 6 bases at V and 7 bases at J, with 17 bases in the middle. The CDR3 is 14 amino acids. Germline values: CDR1 MNHEY, CDR2 SVGAGI. Material: peripheral blood. This TCR came from a man aged 50-60 years with active COVID-19. The chain carries TRBV6-5 and TRBJ2-3; TRBD2 is a possible D gene (6 bases). In nucleotides, the CDR3 is TGTGCCAGCAGCTCCGGGACTCCAACCTATACGCAGTATTTT. It encodes CASSSGTPTYTQYF.